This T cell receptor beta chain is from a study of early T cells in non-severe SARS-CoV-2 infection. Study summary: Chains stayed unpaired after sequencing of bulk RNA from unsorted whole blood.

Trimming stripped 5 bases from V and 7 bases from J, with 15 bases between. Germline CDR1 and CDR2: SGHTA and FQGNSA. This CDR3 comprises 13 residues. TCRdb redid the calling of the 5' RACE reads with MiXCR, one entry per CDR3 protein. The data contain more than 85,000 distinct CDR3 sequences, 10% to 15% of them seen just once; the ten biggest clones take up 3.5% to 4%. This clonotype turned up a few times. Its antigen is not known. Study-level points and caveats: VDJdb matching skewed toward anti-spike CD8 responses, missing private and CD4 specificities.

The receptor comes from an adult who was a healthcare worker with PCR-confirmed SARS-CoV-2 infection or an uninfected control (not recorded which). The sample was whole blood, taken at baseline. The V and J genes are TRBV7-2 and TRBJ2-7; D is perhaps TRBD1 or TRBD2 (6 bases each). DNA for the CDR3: TGTGCCAGCAGCGGGGGGCCCGCCAGTGAGCAGTACTTC. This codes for CASSGGPASEQYF.